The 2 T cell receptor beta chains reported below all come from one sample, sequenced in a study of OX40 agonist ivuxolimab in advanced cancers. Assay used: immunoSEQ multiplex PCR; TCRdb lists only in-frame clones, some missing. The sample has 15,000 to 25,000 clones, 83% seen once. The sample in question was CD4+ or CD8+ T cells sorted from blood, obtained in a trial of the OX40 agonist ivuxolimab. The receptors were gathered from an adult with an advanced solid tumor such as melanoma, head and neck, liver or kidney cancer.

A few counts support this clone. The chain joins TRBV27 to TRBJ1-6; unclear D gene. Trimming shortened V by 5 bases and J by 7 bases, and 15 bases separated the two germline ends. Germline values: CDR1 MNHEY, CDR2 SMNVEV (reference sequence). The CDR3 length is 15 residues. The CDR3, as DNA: TGTGCCAGCAGTCCCATCGAACAGTTGAATTCACCCCTCCACTTT. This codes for CASSPIEQLNSPLHF.

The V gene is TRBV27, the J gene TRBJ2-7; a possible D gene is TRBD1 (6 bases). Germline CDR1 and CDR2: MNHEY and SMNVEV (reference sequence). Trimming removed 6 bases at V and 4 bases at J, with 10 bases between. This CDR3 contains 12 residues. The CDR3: CASRHTGYEQYF. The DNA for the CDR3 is TGTGCCAGCAGGCACACAGGGTACGAGCAGTACTTC.